The rows below give T cell receptor beta chains drawn from one sample of a study of blood T cells in healthy people across ages. TCRdb called the 5' RACE reads again in MiXCR, with one record for every CDR3 protein. This sample has some 790,000 distinct CDR3 sequences, with around 26% found just once. Material: blood. The receptors were gathered from a woman older than 75 in good health. The CDR3 runs from the conserved cysteine through the conserved F or W. The D gene is left open where the match is weak. Clone size is shown for a subset of rows, as once, few, many or a class of expanded clone.

CDR3 DNA | CDR3 protein | D gene | CDR3 length | J gene | V gene | clone size
TGTGCCAGCAGTCTAGTCTCCGCCTCGGGTGGCTACACCTTC | CASSLVSASGGYTF | NA | 14 | TRBJ1-2 | TRBV27 | many
TGTGCCAGCAGCCAAGAATCTCACGGGGGTAGAAGCTCTGGAAACACCATATATTTT | CASSQESHGGRSSGNTIYF | NA | 19 | TRBJ1-3 | TRBV3-1 | NA
TGTGCCAGCAGTTTAAGAGCTAATCAGCCCCAGCATTTT | CASSLRANQPQHF | NA | 13 | TRBJ1-5 | TRBV12-3/TRBV12-4 | many
TGTGCCAGCAGCTTAGAGGCCAGCCAAGAGACCCAGTACTTC | CASSLEASQETQYF | NA | 14 | TRBJ2-5 | TRBV5-1 | many
TGTGCCAGCAGTAGGAGGGACCTTACGGGGGGCTACACCTTC | CASSRRDLTGGYTF | NA | 14 | TRBJ1-2 | TRBV2 | NA
TGTGCCAGCAGCCCCCGGACAGGGGCGCACTATGGCTACACCTTC | CASSPRTGAHYGYTF | TRBD1 | 15 | TRBJ1-2 | TRBV7-2 | many
TGTGCCAGCAGTTACTCCCGGCAGTTTAATGAAAAACTGTTTTTT | CASSYSRQFNEKLFF | NA | 15 | TRBJ1-4 | TRBV6-5 | few
TGTGCCTGGAGTTCTCAGTGGGGGCTTGGCTATGGCTACACCTTC | CAWSSQWGLGYGYTF | NA | 15 | TRBJ1-2 | TRBV30 | once
TGTGCCAGCAGCCCCTCCAAATCAAACACCGGGGAGCTGTTTTTT | CASSPSKSNTGELFF | NA | 15 | TRBJ2-2 | TRBV7-2 | NA
TGTGCCAGCAGCCAAGATGTAGCGGGGGGGCCGGTATACAATGAGCAGTTCTTC | CASSQDVAGGPVYNEQFF | TRBD2 | 18 | TRBJ2-1 | TRBV3-1 | NA
TGTGCCACCTCGCCTGCGGCTTTTACTTCTCAGCCCCAGCATTTT | CATSPAAFTSQPQHF | NA | 15 | TRBJ1-5 | TRBV10-3 | few
TGTGCCAGCAGGGGGACGGGCGATAACTACGAGCAGTACTTC | CASRGTGDNYEQYF | NA | 14 | TRBJ2-7 | TRBV2 | few
TGTGCCAGCAGTTTACTAGCGGGGGGGAAATACAATGAGCAGTTCTTC | CASSLLAGGKYNEQFF | TRBD2 | 16 | TRBJ2-1 | TRBV7-2 | many
TGTGCCAGTAGCTTGGACAGCTCGAATCCACCCCTCCACTTT | CASSLDSSNPPLHF | NA | 14 | TRBJ1-6 | TRBV7-9 | NA
TGTGCCAGCAGCTTGCCGGCGGAAAACATTCAGTACTTC | CASSLPAENIQYF | NA | 13 | TRBJ2-4 | TRBV7-2 | many
TGTGCCAGCAGCTCGGCCAAAGATAGTGGCTACACCTTC | CASSSAKDSGYTF | NA | 13 | TRBJ1-2 | TRBV7-9 | few
TGTGCCAGCAGCTTAGGCTTTGGCGGGGCTTCCTACGAGCAGTACTTC | CASSLGFGGASYEQYF | NA | 16 | TRBJ2-7 | TRBV7-2 | many
TGTGCCAGCAGTCCTGACGTAGCCAAAAACATTCAGTACTTC | CASSPDVAKNIQYF | NA | 14 | TRBJ2-4 | TRBV2 | NA
TGTGCCAGCTCACCGACGGGGGGGCTATGGGAGCAGTACTTC | CASSPTGGLWEQYF | TRBD2 | 14 | TRBJ2-5 | TRBV18 | many
TGTGCCAGCAGTTCCGAAAGGCTCCACTGGGGCGATAATGAAAAACTGTTTTTT | CASSSERLHWGDNEKLFF | NA | 18 | TRBJ1-4 | TRBV27 | NA
TGTGCCAGCAGCGACGGGACAGCTGGCTACACCTTC | CASSDGTAGYTF | TRBD1 | 12 | TRBJ1-2 | TRBV27 | many
TGTGCCAGCAGCCCCCCCCGGAGCAACACTGAAGCTTTCTTT | CASSPPRSNTEAFF | NA | 14 | TRBJ1-1 | TRBV7-2 | few
TGTGCCAGCAGCTTTCCCCCCGGGATCTATGGCTACACCTTC | CASSFPPGIYGYTF | NA | 14 | TRBJ1-2 | TRBV7-9 | many
TGTGCCAGCAGTTCAGTGAGTAGCTACGAGCAGTACTTC | CASSSVSSYEQYF | NA | 13 | TRBJ2-7 | TRBV27 | many
TGTGCCACCAGTGATGGCGACAGGGGAAGGAGCTACACCTTC | CATSDGDRGRSYTF | TRBD1 | 14 | TRBJ1-2 | TRBV24-1 | NA
TGTGCCATCAGTGGAGGGAGGGGTGCGGATGAGCAGTTCTTC | CAISGGRGADEQFF | TRBD2 | 14 | TRBJ2-1 | TRBV25-1 | NA
TGCGCCAGCAGCTTGTCGAGCACAGATTCGCAGTATTTT | CASSLSSTDSQYF | NA | 13 | TRBJ2-3 | TRBV5-1 | NA
TGTGCCAGCAGCTTAAGATACGGCTCCTACAATGAGCAGTTCTTC | CASSLRYGSYNEQFF | NA | 15 | TRBJ2-1 | TRBV7-2 | many
TGTGCCAGCAGTCTCCCCCTCGGGGCAGGGGGCAATGAGCAGTTCTTC | CASSLPLGAGGNEQFF | TRBD1 | 16 | TRBJ2-1 | TRBV6-5 | many
TGTGCCAGCAGTCCGTCTGTCTACGGTGGCTACACCTTC | CASSPSVYGGYTF | NA | 13 | TRBJ1-2 | TRBV28 | few
TGTGCCAGCAGTATTCTTAGCACAGATACGCAGTATTTT | CASSILSTDTQYF | NA | 13 | TRBJ2-3 | TRBV27 | many
TGTGCCTGGAGCGGGACAGGGGCCCCTGGGAGCTACACCTTC | CAWSGTGAPGSYTF | TRBD1 | 14 | TRBJ1-2 | TRBV30 | NA
TGTGCCAGCAGCTTAAAAGGGGAGGGTCAGCCCCAGCATTTT | CASSLKGEGQPQHF | NA | 14 | TRBJ1-5 | TRBV7-9 | few
TGTGCCACCGCCCAAATGGAGCGAAACACCGGGGAGCTGTTTTTT | CATAQMERNTGELFF | NA | 15 | TRBJ2-2 | TRBV24-1 | NA
TGTGCCAGCAGTTTTGAGGGTTCCCACGAGCAGTACTTC | CASSFEGSHEQYF | NA | 13 | TRBJ2-7 | TRBV12-3/TRBV12-4 | few
TGTGCCTGCCTGTATGCAACTAATGAAAAACTGTTTTTT | CACLYATNEKLFF | NA | 13 | TRBJ1-4 | TRBV21-1 | NA
TGTGCCAGCAGCTTAAAGGCGAGTCTCGGCGGCTACACCTTC | CASSLKASLGGYTF | NA | 14 | TRBJ1-2 | TRBV7-2 | many
TGTGCCAGCAGCTTAGATTTCAGCGGGGGGTTTGCAGATACGCAGTATTTT | CASSLDFSGGFADTQYF | TRBD2 | 17 | TRBJ2-3 | TRBV7-2 | NA
TGTGCCAGCAGCCGCGAGCTAAAGAACAATGAGCAGTTCTTC | CASSRELKNNEQFF | NA | 14 | TRBJ2-1 | TRBV7-2 | NA
TGTGCCGGCAGCAAACAGGGGTGGGGCTACACCTTC | CAGSKQGWGYTF | TRBD1 | 12 | TRBJ1-2 | TRBV6-5 | NA
TGCGCCAGCAGCTTGGGGGAGATCCCGTACAATGAGCAGTTCTTC | CASSLGEIPYNEQFF | NA | 15 | TRBJ2-1 | TRBV5-1 | few
TGCGCCAGCAATCCGGGACAGACCTACAATGAGCAGTTCTTC | CASNPGQTYNEQFF | TRBD1 | 14 | TRBJ2-1 | TRBV5-1 | many
TGTGCCAGCAGTCCCGGAGGGGCGCACTCCTACGAGCAGTACTTC | CASSPGGAHSYEQYF | NA | 15 | TRBJ2-7 | TRBV12-3/TRBV12-4 | NA
TGCAGCGGAGTGGAGTCCAATGAGCAGTTCTTC | CSGVESNEQFF | NA | 11 | TRBJ2-1 | TRBV29-1 | many
TGTGCCAGCAGCGTAGGGGGACTTATCACAGATACGCAGTATTTT | CASSVGGLITDTQYF | NA | 15 | TRBJ2-3 | TRBV9 | many
TGCAGCGCCTTACAGGGGAAGGGTGAAAAACGGTTTTTT | CSALQGKGEKRFF | TRBD1 | 13 | TRBJ1-4 | TRBV29-1 | NA
TGTGCCAGCAGACCACAACTAGCGGGGGGGGATGAGCAGTTCTTC | CASRPQLAGGDEQFF | TRBD2 | 15 | TRBJ2-1 | TRBV6-2/TRBV6-3 | NA
TGTGCCAGCAGCTTGAACCAGCAGATACTAGCGACCTCGGAGGAGCAGTACTTC | CASSLNQQILATSEEQYF | TRBD2 | 18 | TRBJ2-7 | TRBV11-2 | many
TGTGCCAGCAGTCCTACATGGACAGGGTTGAACACTGAAGCTTTCTTT | CASSPTWTGLNTEAFF | NA | 16 | TRBJ1-1 | TRBV21-1 | many
TGCAGTGCTAGACAGGGAACAAGTACCGGGGAGCTGTTTTTT | CSARQGTSTGELFF | NA | 14 | TRBJ2-2 | TRBV20-1 | NA
TGTGCCACCAATGATAACACAGGGGGCCTCAGCACAGATACGCAGTATTTT | CATNDNTGGLSTDTQYF | TRBD1 | 17 | TRBJ2-3 | TRBV24-1 | NA
TGCAGCGTACTAAGGACAGGGTACGAGCAGTACTTC | CSVLRTGYEQYF | TRBD1 | 12 | TRBJ2-7 | TRBV29-1 | NA
TGCAGTGCTAGAGGGGACAGCGGTCCGGGAAGAACTGAAGCTTTCTTT | CSARGDSGPGRTEAFF | TRBD1 | 16 | TRBJ1-1 | TRBV20-1 | NA
TGTGCCAGCAGCTTAAGGGTAACAGGGGCGTACTCTGGGGCCAACGTCCTGACTTTC | CASSLRVTGAYSGANVLTF | TRBD1 | 19 | TRBJ2-6 | TRBV11-2 | few
TGTGCCAGCGGATGGACACACCAAGAGACCCAGTACTTC | CASGWTHQETQYF | NA | 13 | TRBJ2-5 | TRBV7-2 | many
TGTGCCAGCAGCCGAGAGACTACCGCCCGCTACGAGCAGTACTTC | CASSRETTARYEQYF | NA | 15 | TRBJ2-7 | TRBV7-8 | few
TGTGCCAGCAGCACGGGAACACCGGGACAAGATTTAGCAGATACGCAGTATTTT | CASSTGTPGQDLADTQYF | NA | 18 | TRBJ2-3 | TRBV28 | many
TGTGCCAGCAGCATTCAGGGTAGTGAGCAGTTCTTC | CASSIQGSEQFF | NA | 12 | TRBJ2-1 | TRBV7-9 | many
TGCGCCAGCAGCTTAACGAGCGGGGGGGCCCAAGAGACCCAGTACTTC | CASSLTSGGAQETQYF | TRBD2 | 16 | TRBJ2-5 | TRBV5-1 | many